The 8 T cell receptor beta chains reported below all come from one sample, sequenced in a study of blood T cell repertoires in COVID-19. Data came from immunoSEQ multiplex PCR; TCRdb stores just in-frame clones and leaves some out. The repertoire holds 150,000 or so clones, with 86% as singletons. Source material: peripheral blood. These receptors came from a woman aged 70-85 years with COVID-19, enrolled during active disease.

V gene TRBV29-1 combines with J gene TRBJ2-2; D might be TRBD2 (6 bases). Per germline, CDR1 SQVTM and CDR2 ANQGSEA. The germline V and J ends were trimmed by 0 bases and 5 bases, with 13 bases remaining between them. The CDR3 spans 15 residues. This CDR3 reads CSVEEFGGKTGELFF. The DNA of the CDR3 is TGCAGCGTTGAAGAATTCGGGGGAAAGACCGGGGAGCTGTTTTTT.

The chain has TRBV6-5 and TRBJ1-5; no reliable D call. V dropped 10 bases and J dropped 5 bases, with 18 bases sitting between them. The CDR3 runs 14 residues. Germline values: CDR1 MNHEY, CDR2 SVGAGI. The CDR3 DNA reads as TGTGCCACCCGACTGGTTCCTATGGATCAGCCCCAGCATTTT. This encodes CATRLVPMDQPQHF.

The genes are TRBV11-2 and TRBJ2-1, with 8 bases that match TRBD2. Germline CDR1 reads SGHAT; CDR2 reads FQNNGV. V lost 1 base to trimming and J lost 4 bases; unmatched junction nucleotides: 0. CDR3 length: 14 amino acids. Here the CDR3 reads CASSLAGGYNEQFF. Written as DNA, the CDR3 is TGTGCCAGCAGCTTAGCGGGGGGGTACAATGAGCAGTTCTTC.

The J gene is TRBJ1-2, the V gene TRBV5-1; 8 positions agree with TRBD1. The CDR3 loop spans 14 amino acids. Germline CDR1 SGHRS, CDR2 YFSETQ. V dropped 0 bases and J dropped 4; count of bases not matched to a gene: 2. The CDR3 protein is CASSLEDRGYGYTF. CDR3 sequence (DNA): TGCGCCAGCAGCTTGGAAGACAGGGGCTATGGCTACACCTTC.

The V call is TRBV10-3, the J call TRBJ1-5; perhaps TRBD1 as D (6 bases). This CDR3 comprises 13 residues. Germline assignment: CDR1 ENHRY and CDR2 SYGVKD. V lost 3 bases, J lost 7 bases, and 10 bases lay in between. The CDR3 reads CAISEWGQQPQHF. The CDR3 DNA is TGTGCCATCAGTGAATGGGGACAACAGCCCCAGCATTTT.

V and J are TRBV7-9 and TRBJ2-5; the D is unclear. The V end lost 2 bases, the J end lost 5 bases, and 6 bases lay between the germline ends. The CDR3 sequence is 12 residues long. Germline CDR1 and CDR2: SEHNR and FQNEAQ (reference sequence). CDR3 sequence (DNA): TGTGCCAGCAGCTTAACTTGGGAGACCCAGTACTTC. It yields the protein CASSLTWETQYF.

The chain couples TRBV5-6 to TRBJ1-2; 9 nucleotides line up with TRBD1. V shed 5 bases, J shed 0 bases, and the junction held 8 bases outside the gene matches. The CDR3 consists of 16 residues. From germline, CDR1 is SGHDT and CDR2 YYEEEE. The DNA for the CDR3 is TGTGCCAGCAGTAGGGACAGGGTAAAACCTAACTATGGCTACACCTTC. Translating gives CASSRDRVKPNYGYTF.

This chain connects TRBV6-6 to TRBJ1-1; 10 positions agree with TRBD1. Germline-derived CDR1 and CDR2 are MNHNY and SVGAGI (reference sequence). The CDR3 covers 14 residues. V was clipped by 6 bases and J by 5 bases; unmatched bases: 6. The CDR3 is CASRPGQGGTEAFF. The CDR3 nucleotides read TGTGCCAGCAGACCCGGACAGGGGGGAACTGAAGCTTTCTTT.